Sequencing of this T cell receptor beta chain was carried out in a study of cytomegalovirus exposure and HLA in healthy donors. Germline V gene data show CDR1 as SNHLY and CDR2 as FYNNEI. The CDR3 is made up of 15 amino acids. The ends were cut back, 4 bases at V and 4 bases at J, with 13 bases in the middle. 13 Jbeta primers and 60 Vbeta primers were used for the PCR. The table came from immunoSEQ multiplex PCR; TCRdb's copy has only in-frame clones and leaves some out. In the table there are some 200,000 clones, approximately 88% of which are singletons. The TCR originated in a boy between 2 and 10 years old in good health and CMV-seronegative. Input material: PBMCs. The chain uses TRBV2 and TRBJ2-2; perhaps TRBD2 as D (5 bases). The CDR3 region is CASSVSLAGTGELFF. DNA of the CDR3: TGTGCCAGCAGTGTATCGCTAGCCGGCACCGGGGAGCTGTTTTTT.